The 21 T cell receptor beta chains in this list originate from one sample, sequenced in a study of molecular identifiers for immune sequencing clone quantification. TCRdb redid the calling of the PCR reads with MiXCR, one entry per CDR3 protein. The sample includes about 630,000 distinct CDR3 sequences, roughly 23% of them seen just once. The sample comprised naive CD8+ T cells from blood, with Jurkat cell RNA spiked in. Subset denoted: FACS-sorted CD8+CD4-CCR7+CD45RA+ naive T cells. The origin of the receptors is a human donor in good health. Some libraries in this study had Jurkat cell RNA spiked in.

The CDR3 coding sequence is TGCGCCAGCAGCCAAGGCGCAGGGGGCCGGAACACCGGGGAGCTGTTTTTT. Its protein product is CASSQGAGGRNTGELFF. This rearrangement joins TRBV4-3 to TRBJ2-2; 8 bases match TRBD1. Trimming took 1 base from V and 1 from J; bases not matched to a gene: 5. Germline CDR1 is LGHNA and CDR2 is YSLEER. The CDR3 has 17 residues.

Turning to this clonotype: This clone may be a read error of a much larger clone one base away. The J gene is TRBJ2-3, the V gene TRBV7-9; D not certain. Between the trimmed V and J ends, which lost 5 bases and 2 bases, there was a span of 11 bases. The germline V gene has CDR1 SEHNR and CDR2 FQNEAQ (reference sequence). The CDR3 contains 14 residues. CDR3 amino acids: CASSGPTSTDTQYF. Written as DNA, the CDR3 is TGTGCCAGCAGCGGACCCACATCCACAGATACGCAGTATTTT.

V and J are TRBV13 and TRBJ2-3, with TRBD2 identical over 8 bases. This CDR3 spans 17 amino acids. The V gene end was trimmed by 5 bases and the J gene end by 1 base; junction bases not matched to a gene: 11. Germline CDR1 is PRHDT and CDR2 is FYEKMQ (reference sequence). CDR3 DNA sequence: TGTGCCAGCAGCCGTAACCCCATCGGGGGGGGCACAGATACGCAGTATTTT. Translation gives CASSRNPIGGGTDTQYF. Using reference TRBV13 and TRBJ2-3 for the parts outside the CDR3, the full variable domain is AAGVIQSPRHLIKEKRETATLKCYPIPRHDTVYWYQQGPGQDPQFLISFYEKMQSDKGSIPDRFSAQQFSDYHSELNMSSLELGDSALYFCASSRNPIGGGTDTQYFGPGTRLTVL.

A note on this clonotype: One base away lies a much larger clone, so this may be a sequencing read error. The rearrangement joins TRBV7-6 to TRBJ2-5; D is unresolved. The CDR3 runs 14 residues. From germline, CDR1 is SGHVS and CDR2 FNYEAQ. The CDR3 reads CASSLLEEPETQCF. The CDR3 DNA is TGTGCCAGCAGCTTATTAGAGGAGCCAGAGACCCAGTGCTTC.

The rearrangement links TRBV25-1 to TRBJ2-5; the D gene is possibly TRBD2 (5 bases). The ends were cut back, 1 base at V and 5 bases at J, with 23 bases in the middle. Germline V gene data show CDR1 as MGHDK and CDR2 as SYGVNS. The CDR3 covers 18 residues. The chain's CDR3 is CASSEFRASSRPGETQYF. The DNA for the CDR3 is TGTGCCAGCAGTGAATTTAGGGCTAGCTCACGTCCGGGGGAGACCCAGTACTTC.

Turning to this clonotype: One junction end disagrees with the germline gene, perhaps due to a read error. The gene calls are TRBV28 and TRBJ2-5, with 10 bases that match TRBD2. CDR1 is MDHEN, CDR2 SYDVKM, per germline. The CDR3 consists of 19 residues. CDR3 loop: CASSLFPRLAGVGQEPQYF. The CDR3 DNA reads TGTGCCAGCAGTTTATTTCCCCGGCTAGCGGGAGTGGGGCAAGAGCCCCAGTACTTC. The whole variable domain, remainder taken from reference TRBV28 and TRBJ2-5, is DVKVTQSSRYLVKRTGEKVFLECVQDMDHENMFWYRQDPGLGLRLIYFSYDVKMKEKGDIPEGYSVSREKKERFSLILESASTNQTSMYLCASSLFPRLAGVGQEPQYFGPGTRLLVL.

This clonotype was seen repeatedly, ten times or more. This chain connects TRBV9 to TRBJ2-1; D gene uncertain. This CDR3 has 12 residues. V was trimmed by 4 bases and J by 8 bases, leaving 10 bases between them. Germline CDR1 is SGDLS and CDR2 is YYNGEE. The CDR3 is CASSPQLDEQFF. The CDR3 coding sequence is TGTGCCAGCAGCCCCCAACTCGATGAGCAGTTCTTC.

This clonotype has only a few counts. The CDR3 loop is CASSLLGGGPLEQYF. CDR3 nucleotide sequence: TGTGCCAGCAGTCTCCTTGGGGGGGGACCCCTGGAGCAGTACTTC. The chain joins TRBV5-4 to TRBJ2-7, with 7 bases identical to TRBD2. This CDR3 comprises 15 residues. Germline lookup yields CDR1 SGHNT and CDR2 YYREEE (reference sequence). V lost 5 bases to trimming and J lost 7 bases; unmatched junction nucleotides: 15.

This clonotype was detected many times. The chain employs TRBV12-3 or TRBV12-4 and TRBJ2-2; no definite D call. V was shortened by 5 bases and J by 5 bases, with 6 bases between the two germline ends. The CDR3 sequence is 12 residues long. The chain's CDR3 is CASSPPTGELFF. CDR3 bases: TGTGCCAGCAGTCCCCCAACCGGGGAGCTGTTTTTT.

With respect to this clonotype: A read error is possible here, since a much larger clone lies one base away. The gene calls are TRBV3-1 and TRBJ1-1, with TRBD1 matching 9 bases. This CDR3 contains 14 residues. Per the germline V gene, CDR1 is LGHDT and CDR2 is YNNKEL (reference sequence). The CDR3 here is CTSSVSYGTGEAFF. As DNA, the CDR3 is TGTACCAGCAGCGTTTCCTATGGGACAGGGGAAGCTTTCTTT.

There are many counts of this clonotype. The chain combines TRBV9 with TRBJ2-3; D might be TRBD1 (5 bases). This CDR3 spans 14 amino acids. The V gene lost 3 bases and the J gene lost 5 bases, with 13 bases spanning the gap. Looked up from germline, CDR1 is SGDLS and CDR2 is YYNGEE. CDR3 DNA: TGTGCCAGCAGCGAGGACACGCAAGGAGATACGCAGTATTTT. Translated: CASSEDTQGDTQYF.

This clonotype has just a few counts. V is TRBV28 and J is TRBJ1-5; D ambiguous. The germline V gene encodes CDR1 MDHEN and CDR2 SYDVKM. This CDR3 has 13 residues. V lost 1 base and J 7 bases, leaving 8 bases between the germline ends. CDR3 DNA: TGTGCCAGCAGTTTATTCGGTTCCCAGCCCCAGCATTTT. This sequence encodes CASSLFGSQPQHF.

This clonotype was recorded many times. This sequence joins TRBV7-2 and TRBJ2-7, with 9 bases lining up with TRBD2. This CDR3 is built from 14 residues. CDR1 SGHTA and CDR2 FQGNSA come from the germline V gene. V lost 1 base and J lost 7; bases outside the gene matches: 5. CDR3 sequence: CASSLVGLAGEQYF. The CDR3 region has the DNA TGTGCCAGCAGCTTAGTGGGACTAGCAGGAGAGCAGTACTTC.

The chain is built from TRBV30 and TRBJ2-1, with 7 bases matching TRBD2. The J call may be mistaken, given a closer DNA end match to TRBJ2-7. This CDR3 comprises 14 residues. Germline V gene lookup returns CDR1 GTSNPN and CDR2 SVGIG (reference sequence). The CDR3: CAWSQGGGYDEQYF. In DNA, the CDR3 is TGTGCCTGGAGTCAGGGCGGGGGTTACGATGAGCAGTACTTC.

This clonotype was seen once. The chain links TRBV6-2 or TRBV6-3 to TRBJ1-5, with D unresolved. V was shortened by 4 bases and J by 13 bases, with 14 bases between the two germline ends. The CDR3 is 12 residues long. Germline assignment: CDR1 MNHEY and CDR2 SVGEGT. The CDR3 bases are TGTGCCAGCAGTTTACAGCCCGGTCCTCAGCATTTT. This gives the protein CASSLQPGPQHF.

The V call is TRBV18, the J call TRBJ2-1, with D tentatively TRBD1 (6 bases). V was trimmed by 3 bases and J by 0 bases, leaving 9 bases between them. CDR1 and CDR2 (germline): KGHSH, LQKENI. CDR3 size: 15 residues. CDR3 in DNA: TGTGCCAGCTCACCCGACAGGATCTCCTACAATGAGCAGTTCTTC. Translating it yields CASSPDRISYNEQFF.

A word on this clonotype: With a much larger clone just one base away, this may be a read error. Because it lacks the conserved phenylalanine or tryptophan at the end, this CDR3 is likely a read error. The J gene is TRBJ2-5, the V gene TRBV27; D uncertain. Germline V gene data show CDR1 as MNHEY and CDR2 as SMNVEV (reference sequence). Trimming pared 7 bases from V and 2 bases from J, leaving 20 bases between. CDR3 length: 16 residues. The CDR3 nucleotides are TGTGCCAGCAATACCGGCTTAGGTCACCCTCAAGAGACCCAGTACTAC. It translates to CASNTGLGHPQETQYY.

CDR3 DNA: TGTGCCAGCACTGACCAGGGAGGCGAGCAGTACTTC. Translation: CASTDQGGEQYF. The gene calls are TRBV27 and TRBJ2-7; a possible D gene is TRBD2 (6 bases). CDR3 length equals 12 residues. Germline V CDR1 and CDR2: MNHEY, SMNVEV (reference sequence). V was cut by 7 bases and J by 6 bases, with 13 bases left in between.

The chain couples TRBV6-2 or TRBV6-3 to TRBJ1-6; D unclear. Germline loops: CDR1 MNHEY, CDR2 SVGEGT. Trimming shortened V by 6 bases and J by 9 bases, and 12 bases separated the two germline ends. CDR3 size: 13 residues. For the CDR3, the DNA is TGTGCCAGCAGAACAATGACGGGTTCACCCCTCCACTTT. This sequence encodes CASRTMTGSPLHF.

In its sample, this clonotype was seen a few times. V and J are TRBV7-9 and TRBJ2-2; 9 bases line up with TRBD1. This CDR3 comprises 16 residues. Trimming cost V 5 bases and J 1 base; bases outside gene matches: 5. Looked up from germline, CDR1 is SEHNR and CDR2 is FQNEAQ (reference sequence). CDR3: CASSQPGQGNTGELFF. In DNA, the CDR3 is TGTGCCAGCAGCCAGCCGGGACAGGGGAACACCGGGGAGCTGTTTTTT.

This clonotype was recorded once. A read error may explain this, as a much larger clone is one base away. The CDR3 loop is CASSQVWGGINTGELFF. The DNA for the CDR3 is TGCGCCAGCAGCCAAGTTTGGGGCGGGATCAACACCGGGGAGCTGTTTTTT. The V and J genes are TRBV4-3 and TRBJ2-2; perhaps TRBD2 as D (6 bases). Trimming cost V 1 base and J 2 bases, with 14 bases left between them. The CDR3 has 17 residues. The germline V gene encodes CDR1 LGHNA and CDR2 YSLEER.